The clone carrying this TCR beta chain was picked up one time. The sample is drawn from a study of identifying expanded T cells in peripheral blood. The germline V gene has CDR1 MNHEY and CDR2 SVGAGI. The V gene lost 8 bases and the J gene lost 1 base, with 14 bases spanning the gap. This CDR3 spans 14 amino acids. The table came from immunoSEQ multiplex PCR; TCRdb's copy has only in-frame clones and leaves some out. In the table there are around 50,000 clones, approximately 90% of which are singletons. V is TRBV6-5 and J is TRBJ2-5, with a tentative D call TRBD1 (6 bases). Specimen: blood. This TCR was recovered from a person aged 18 to 75 in good health. CDR3 DNA: TGTGCCAGCGGAAGAGGACAGCCCCAAGAGACCCAGTACTTC. This codes for CASGRGQPQETQYF.